This TCR beta chain was retrieved from a study of CD8 T cells in Susac syndrome. Sequencing of TCR beta was performed on blood CD8+ and CD4+ T cells. Each multiple sclerosis control was a treatment-naive patient with relapsing-remitting disease that was either stable or active. With regard to this clonotype: At one of its ends the junction is not consistent with the germline gene, which may arise from a read error.

RNA totalling about 0.5 to 1 ug underwent reverse transcription with random hexamers. Across 54 Vbeta and 13 Jbeta, TCR beta CDR3 was amplified with immunoSEQ multiplex PCR. TCRdb reprocessed the immunoSEQ multiplex PCR reads via MiXCR and lists one record per CDR3 protein. The sample records 350,000 to 550,000 distinct CDR3 sequences, more than 80% being singletons. The CDR3 loop spans 14 amino acids. Germline CDR1 is MNHEY and CDR2 is SVGAGI. Input material: CD8+ T cells from PBMCs. The clonotype originates from a human donor with multiple sclerosis. The chain uses TRBV6-5 and TRBJ1-6, with TRBD1 matching over 8 bases. The CDR3 bases are TGTGCCAGCAGTTCGCAGGGGGCGAATTCACCCCTCCGCTTT. It specifies CASSSQGANSPLRF.